One T cell receptor (beta chain) is described in this entry. Every patient was affected by relapse after autologous stem cell transplantation, while exposure to brentuximab vedotin was not uniform. The CDR3 contains 18 residues. CDR1 and CDR2 from the germline V gene are SGDLS and YYNGEE. The repertoire was sequenced with immunoSEQ multiplex PCR; TCRdb's copy has only in-frame clones and lacks some. The sample gives about 72,000 clones, just over 90% of which show up once; 8% is in the top ten. This entry comes from a study of PD-1 blockade in classical Hodgkin lymphoma. This chain links TRBV9 with TRBJ2-5; maybe TRBD1 (6 bases). The J call could be wrong; TRBJ2-7 is a better fit for the DNA end. The sequence was collected from a human donor with classical Hodgkin lymphoma. The source was peripheral blood mononuclear cells (PBMCs), collected at baseline. The CDR3 loop is CASSVGGFLDSRTYEQYF. The CDR3 region has the DNA TGTGCCAGCAGCGTAGGAGGGTTTTTGGACAGCCGAACCTACGAGCAGTACTTC.